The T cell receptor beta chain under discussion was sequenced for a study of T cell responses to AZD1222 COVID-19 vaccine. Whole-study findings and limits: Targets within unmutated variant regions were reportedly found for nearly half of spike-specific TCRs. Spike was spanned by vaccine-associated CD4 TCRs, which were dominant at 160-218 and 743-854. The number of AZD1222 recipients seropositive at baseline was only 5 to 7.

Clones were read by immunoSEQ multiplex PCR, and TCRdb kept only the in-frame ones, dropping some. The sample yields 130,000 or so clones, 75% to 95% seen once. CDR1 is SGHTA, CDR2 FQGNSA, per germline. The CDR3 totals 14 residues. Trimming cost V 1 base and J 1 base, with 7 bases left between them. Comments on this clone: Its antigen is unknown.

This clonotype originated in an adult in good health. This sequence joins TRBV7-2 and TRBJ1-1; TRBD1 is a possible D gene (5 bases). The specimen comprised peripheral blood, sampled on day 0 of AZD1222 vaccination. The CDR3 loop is CASSLVGANTEAFF. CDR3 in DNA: TGTGCCAGCAGCTTAGTAGGGGCGAACACTGAAGCTTTCTTT.